The T cell receptor beta chain under discussion was sequenced for a study of T cells in localized non-small cell lung cancer. V trimming: 4 bases; J trimming: 1 base; junction bases outside the gene matches: 13. This CDR3 spans 18 amino acids. Germline V gene data show CDR1 as MNHEY and CDR2 as SMNVEV (reference sequence). Only in-frame clones appear in the TCRdb table, and some are missing; sequencing was by immunoSEQ multiplex PCR. The repertoire holds around 8,000 clones, around 90% seen once, with over 3.5% in the top ten. Sequencing used peripheral blood mononuclear cells, obtained before any cancer treatment. This chain connects TRBV27 to TRBJ1-2; the match to TRBD1 covers 9 bases. The receptor's source is a male donor at least 60 years old with stage II lung adenocarcinoma. In DNA, the CDR3 is TGTGCCAGCAGTTCCCAGTTTGGGGACAGGGCCTATAACTATGGCTACACCTTC. It specifies CASSSQFGDRAYNYGYTF.